The 10 T cell receptor beta chains below all came from one sample that was sequenced in a study of cytomegalovirus exposure and HLA in healthy donors. A multiplex PCR was run with 60 Vbeta primers and 13 Jbeta primers. The method was immunoSEQ multiplex PCR; TCRdb's version includes in-frame clones alone and lacks a portion of them. Found here are more than 55,000 clones, roughly 68% of them singletons; the top ten hold over 8.5%. The sample comprised PBMCs. The source is a woman aged 55-69 years in good health and CMV-seropositive.

The genes are TRBV2 and TRBJ1-2; the match to TRBD1 covers 10 bases. The CDR3 covers 15 residues. Germline assignment: CDR1 SNHLY and CDR2 FYNNEI. V was pared by 4 bases and J by 5 bases, with 7 bases of the junction left unmatched. CDR3 loop: CASSGWTGGTYGYTF. DNA of the CDR3: TGTGCCAGCAGTGGATGGACAGGGGGAACTTATGGCTACACCTTC.

V and J are TRBV10-3 and TRBJ2-1; 11 nucleotides line up with TRBD1. The germline V gene has CDR1 ENHRY and CDR2 SYGVKD. The J segment lost 7 bases and the V segment lost 7 bases, leaving 9 bases of the junction unmatched. The CDR3 is made up of 15 amino acids. This chain's CDR3 is CAITPDRGRVNEQFF. DNA of the CDR3: TGTGCCATCACCCCGGACAGGGGGCGAGTGAATGAGCAGTTCTTC.

This CDR3 reads CASSATGYGELFF. CDR3 coding DNA: TGTGCCAGCAGTGCGACAGGGTACGGGGAGCTGTTTTTT. The chain employs TRBV2 and TRBJ2-2, with TRBD1 matching over 7 bases. The CDR3 has 13 amino acids. CDR1 is SNHLY and CDR2 is FYNNEI in the germline V gene. Germline trimming cut 4 bases from V and 7 bases from J; bases unmatched to any gene: 3.

The CDR3 bases are TGCGCCAGCAGCCCTCGGGGCTCGGGGCAGGGGGGTAACGAGCAGTACTTC. Translation: CASSPRGSGQGGNEQYF. The chain recombines TRBV5-1 with TRBJ2-7, with D possibly TRBD1 on 7 matching bases. Germline V lookup: CDR1 SGHRS, CDR2 YFSETQ. This CDR3 is built from 17 residues. V was shortened by 4 bases and J by 5 bases, with 25 bases between the two germline ends.

The chain carries TRBV11-2 and TRBJ1-4, with D tentatively TRBD1 (5 bases). This CDR3 is 15 amino acids long. V gave up 2 bases and J gave up 5 bases, with 12 bases separating them. Looked up from germline, CDR1 is SGHAT and CDR2 is FQNNGV. The CDR3 loop is CASSLSGGPNEKLFF. The CDR3 DNA reads TGTGCCAGCAGCTTATCGGGGGGACCAAATGAAAAACTGTTTTTT.

This clone was seen more than once but under ten times. The CDR3 DNA reads as TGTGCCAGCAGTGAAGCGGTTCTAGATGAAAAACTGTTTTTT. The encoded protein is CASSEAVLDEKLFF. The chain has TRBV6-1 and TRBJ1-4; D is unresolved. Between the trimmed V and J ends, which lost 0 bases and 6 bases, there was a span of 8 bases. CDR1 and CDR2 (germline): MNHNS, SASEGT. There are 14 residues in the CDR3.

This clone was counted only a few times. The chain is built from TRBV28 and TRBJ1-2; D may be TRBD1 (5 bases). The germline V gene has CDR1 MDHEN and CDR2 SYDVKM. The CDR3 is 16 amino acids. V was cut by 3 bases and J by 5 bases, with 19 bases left in between. The CDR3 is CASSFSLGAGRYGYTF. The CDR3 DNA reads as TGTGCCAGCAGTTTTTCCCTAGGGGCAGGAAGGTATGGCTACACCTTC.

This clone has only one observation. CDR3: CASRATVTSYNEQFF. The CDR3 DNA is TGTGCCAGCAGAGCGACGGTAACGTCCTACAATGAGCAGTTCTTC. The chain carries TRBV6-5 and TRBJ2-1; no definite D call. Germline CDR1 MNHEY, CDR2 SVGAGI. Trimming took off 6 bases at V and 1 base at J, with 13 bases between the two ends. The CDR3 extends over 15 amino acids.

The chain joins TRBV2 to TRBJ1-4, with no clear D. The CDR3 spans 12 residues. Germline CDR1 SNHLY, CDR2 FYNNEI. Trimming took off 7 bases at V and 3 bases at J, with 6 bases between the two ends. CDR3 in amino acids: CASTGSNEKLFF. Written as DNA, the CDR3 is TGTGCCAGCACAGGCTCTAATGAAAAACTGTTTTTT.

The chain uses TRBV28 and TRBJ1-4; 8 bases are shared with TRBD1. The CDR3 runs 15 residues. J was trimmed by 7 bases and V by 8 bases; bases with no gene match: 12. Looked up from germline, CDR1 is MDHEN and CDR2 is SYDVKM. The CDR3 loop reads CASYPRTGLREKLFF. The CDR3 nucleotides are TGTGCCAGCTACCCGAGGACAGGGCTTCGTGAAAAACTGTTTTTT.